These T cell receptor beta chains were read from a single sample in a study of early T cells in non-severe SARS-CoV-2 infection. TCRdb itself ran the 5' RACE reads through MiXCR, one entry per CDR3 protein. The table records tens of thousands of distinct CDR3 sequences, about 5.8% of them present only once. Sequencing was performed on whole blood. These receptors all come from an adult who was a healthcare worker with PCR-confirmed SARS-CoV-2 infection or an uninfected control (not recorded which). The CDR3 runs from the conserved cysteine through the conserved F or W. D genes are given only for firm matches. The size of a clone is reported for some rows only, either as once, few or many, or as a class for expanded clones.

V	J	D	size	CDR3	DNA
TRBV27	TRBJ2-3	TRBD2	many	CASSQTGRSGRADTQYF	TGTGCCAGCAGCCAGACGGGACGGTCGGGGAGGGCAGATACGCAGTATTTT
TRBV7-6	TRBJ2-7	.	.	CASSSLGIEAYEQYF	TGTGCCAGCAGCTCCTTAGGTATCGAAGCCTACGAGCAGTACTTC
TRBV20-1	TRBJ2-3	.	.	CSARDRMGAAVTDTQYF	TGCAGTGCTAGAGATCGTATGGGGGCGGCAGTCACAGATACGCAGTATTTT
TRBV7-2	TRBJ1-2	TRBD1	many	CASSLSMTGGASTF	TGTGCCAGCAGCTTATCGATGACAGGGGGCGCTTCCACCTTC
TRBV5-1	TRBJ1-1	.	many	CASSLQMNTEAFF	TGCGCCAGCAGCTTGCAGATGAACACTGAAGCTTTCTTT
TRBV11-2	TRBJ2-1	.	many	CASSKTPNEQFF	TGTGCCAGCAGCAAGACCCCGAATGAGCAGTTCTTC
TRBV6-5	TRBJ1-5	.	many	CASSYRGVNQPQHF	TGTGCCAGCAGTTACAGGGGAGTAAATCAGCCCCAGCATTTT
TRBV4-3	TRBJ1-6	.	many	CASSQEGASPLHF	TGCGCCAGCAGCCAAGAGGGTGCTTCACCCCTCCACTTT
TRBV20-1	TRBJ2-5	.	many	CSAHKTGIQETQYF	TGCAGTGCTCATAAGACGGGAATCCAAGAGACCCAGTACTTC
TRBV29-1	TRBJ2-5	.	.	CSVEGYQETQYF	TGCAGCGTTGAAGGTTACCAAGAGACCCAGTACTTC
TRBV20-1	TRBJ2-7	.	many	CSARVRLSTYEQYF	TGCAGTGCTAGAGTCCGGCTTAGTACCTACGAGCAGTACTTC
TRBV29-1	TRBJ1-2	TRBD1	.	CSVDGQGGGYTF	TGCAGCGTTGACGGACAGGGAGGTGGCTACACCTTC
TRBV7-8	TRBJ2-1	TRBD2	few	CASSLGTRGMDEQFF	TGTGCCAGCAGCTTGGGGACTAGAGGTATGGATGAGCAGTTCTTC
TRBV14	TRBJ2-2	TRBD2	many	CASSQDQYRLAYTGELFF	TGTGCCAGCAGCCAAGATCAATACAGACTAGCGTACACCGGGGAGCTGTTTTTT
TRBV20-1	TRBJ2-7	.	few	CSANWAGRSSYEQYF	TGCAGTGCGAACTGGGCCGGGCGGAGCTCCTACGAGCAGTACTTC
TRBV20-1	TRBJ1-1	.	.	CSARGLGQKNTEAFF	TGCAGTGCTCGGGGGTTAGGACAGAAGAACACTGAAGCTTTCTTT
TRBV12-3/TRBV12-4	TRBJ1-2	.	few	CASSYRAGYGYTF	TGTGCCAGCAGTTATAGGGCCGGCTATGGCTACACCTTC
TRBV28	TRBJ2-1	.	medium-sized	CASSLFGQGKDNEQFF	TGTGCCAGCAGTTTATTCGGGCAGGGAAAGGACAATGAGCAGTTCTTC
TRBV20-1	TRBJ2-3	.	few	CSARIRLSTDTQYF	TGCAGTGCTAGGATCCGGTTAAGCACAGATACGCAGTATTTT
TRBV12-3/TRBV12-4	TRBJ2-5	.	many	CASSLGKKETQYF	TGTGCCAGCAGTTTAGGGAAGAAAGAGACCCAGTACTTC
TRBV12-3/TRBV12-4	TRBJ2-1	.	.	CASSFGMGVPYNEQFF	TGTGCCAGCAGTTTCGGGATGGGAGTCCCCTACAATGAGCAGTTCTTC
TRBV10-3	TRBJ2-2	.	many	CAIRGIGQVNTGELFF	TGTGCCATCAGGGGGATCGGGCAGGTGAACACCGGGGAGCTGTTTTTT
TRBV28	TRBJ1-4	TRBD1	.	CAAVDRASKKLFF	TGTGCCGCGGTAGACAGGGCGAGTAAAAAACTGTTTTTT
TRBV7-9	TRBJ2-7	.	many	CASSLEVPGRYEQYF	TGTGCCAGCAGCTTAGAGGTCCCGGGACGCTACGAGCAGTACTTC
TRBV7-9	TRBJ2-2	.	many	CASSLLPTTNTGELFF	TGTGCCAGCAGCTTACTCCCGACTACGAACACCGGGGAGCTGTTTTTT
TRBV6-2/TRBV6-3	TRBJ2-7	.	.	CASGRPNYEQYF	TGTGCCAGCGGGAGACCCAACTACGAGCAGTACTTC
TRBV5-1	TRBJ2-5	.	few	CASRRGSPQETQYF	TGCGCCAGCAGGCGAGGCAGTCCCCAAGAGACCCAGTACTTC
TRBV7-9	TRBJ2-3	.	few	CASNRESSDTQYF	TGTGCCAGCAACAGGGAGTCTTCAGATACGCAGTATTTT
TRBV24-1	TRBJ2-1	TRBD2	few	CATSLKGTSGNNEQFF	TGTGCCACCAGTCTCAAAGGGACTAGCGGGAACAATGAGCAGTTCTTC
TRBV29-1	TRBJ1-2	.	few	CSVEDGPYGYTF	TGCAGCGTTGAGGACGGGCCCTATGGCTACACCTTC
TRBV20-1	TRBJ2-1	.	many	CSASSEMSEQFF	TGCAGTGCTAGTAGCGAGATGAGTGAGCAGTTCTTC
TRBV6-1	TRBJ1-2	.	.	CASSEGRFTSYGYTF	TGTGCCAGCAGTGAAGGGCGTTTTACTTCCTATGGCTACACCTTC
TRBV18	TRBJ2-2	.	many	CASSPGERGSNTGELFF	TGTGCCAGCTCACCAGGCGAAAGGGGATCCAACACCGGGGAGCTGTTTTTT
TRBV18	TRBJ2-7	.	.	CASSPPQGWSGHSYEQYF	TGTGCCAGCTCACCACCGCAGGGGTGGAGCGGCCACTCCTACGAGCAGTACTTC
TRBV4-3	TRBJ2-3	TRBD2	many	CASSQEAGVETDTQYF	TGCGCCAGCAGCCAAGAGGCGGGAGTGGAGACAGATACGCAGTATTTT
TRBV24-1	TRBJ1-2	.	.	CATSEQDFYGYTF	TGTGCCACCAGTGAACAGGATTTCTATGGCTACACCTTC
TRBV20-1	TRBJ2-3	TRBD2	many	CSARGGRPDTQYF	TGCAGTGCTCGGGGGGGGCGGCCGGATACGCAGTATTTT
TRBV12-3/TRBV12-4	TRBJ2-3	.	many	CASSLSGTDTQYF	TGTGCCAGCAGTTTAAGCGGAACAGATACGCAGTATTTT